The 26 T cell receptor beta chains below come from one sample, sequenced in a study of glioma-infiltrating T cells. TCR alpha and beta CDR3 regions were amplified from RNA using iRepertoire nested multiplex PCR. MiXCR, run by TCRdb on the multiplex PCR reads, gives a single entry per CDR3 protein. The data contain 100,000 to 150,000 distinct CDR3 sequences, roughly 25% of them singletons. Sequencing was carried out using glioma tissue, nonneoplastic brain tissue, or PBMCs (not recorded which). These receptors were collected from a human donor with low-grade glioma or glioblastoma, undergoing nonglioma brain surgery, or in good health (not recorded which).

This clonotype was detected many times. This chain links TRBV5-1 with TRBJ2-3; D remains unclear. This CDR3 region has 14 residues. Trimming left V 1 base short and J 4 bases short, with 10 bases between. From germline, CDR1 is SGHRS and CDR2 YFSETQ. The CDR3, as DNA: TGCGCCAGCAGCTTGTTTTACTCGGCAGATACGCAGTATTTT. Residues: CASSLFYSADTQYF.

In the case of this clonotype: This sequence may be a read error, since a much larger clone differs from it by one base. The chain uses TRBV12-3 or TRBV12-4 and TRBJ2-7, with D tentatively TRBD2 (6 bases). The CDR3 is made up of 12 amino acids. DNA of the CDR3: TGTGACAGCAGTTTACGGGGACTCGAGCAGTACTTC. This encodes CDSSLRGLEQYF.

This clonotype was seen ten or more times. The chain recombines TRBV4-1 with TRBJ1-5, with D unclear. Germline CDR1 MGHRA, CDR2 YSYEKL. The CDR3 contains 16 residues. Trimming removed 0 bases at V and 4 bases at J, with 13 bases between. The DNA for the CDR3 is TGCGCCAGCAGCCAAGATGGAGACGGGGTAAATCAGCCCCAGCATTTT. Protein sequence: CASSQDGDGVNQPQHF.

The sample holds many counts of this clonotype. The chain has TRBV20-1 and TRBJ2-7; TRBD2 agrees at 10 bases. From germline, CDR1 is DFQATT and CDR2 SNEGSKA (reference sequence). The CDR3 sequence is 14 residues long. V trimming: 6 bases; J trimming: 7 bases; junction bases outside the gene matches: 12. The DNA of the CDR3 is TGCAGTGCCCCCGGGACTAGCGCCGGGAAAGAGCAGTACTTC. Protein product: CSAPGTSAGKEQYF.

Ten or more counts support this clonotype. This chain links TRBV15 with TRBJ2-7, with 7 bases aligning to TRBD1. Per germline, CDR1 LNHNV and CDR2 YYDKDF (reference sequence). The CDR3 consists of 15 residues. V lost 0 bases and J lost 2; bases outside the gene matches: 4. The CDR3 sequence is CATSREPTGTYEQYF. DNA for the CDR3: TGTGCCACCAGCAGAGAACCGACAGGGACCTACGAGCAGTACTTC.

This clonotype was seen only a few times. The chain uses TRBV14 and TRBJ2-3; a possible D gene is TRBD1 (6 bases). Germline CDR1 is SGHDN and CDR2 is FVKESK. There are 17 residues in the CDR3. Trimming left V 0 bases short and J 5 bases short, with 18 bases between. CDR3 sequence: CASSQEGSRGFGDTQYF. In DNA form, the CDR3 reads TGTGCCAGCAGCCAAGAAGGGAGCAGGGGATTCGGAGATACGCAGTATTTT.

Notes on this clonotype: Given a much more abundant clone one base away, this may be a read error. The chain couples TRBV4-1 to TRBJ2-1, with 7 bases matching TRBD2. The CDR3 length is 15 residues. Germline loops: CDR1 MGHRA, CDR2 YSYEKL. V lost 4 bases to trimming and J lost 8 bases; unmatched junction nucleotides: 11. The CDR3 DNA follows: TGCGCCAGCAGCCCAAGCTGGACGGGGGGAGATGAGCAGTTCTTC. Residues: CASSPSWTGGDEQFF.

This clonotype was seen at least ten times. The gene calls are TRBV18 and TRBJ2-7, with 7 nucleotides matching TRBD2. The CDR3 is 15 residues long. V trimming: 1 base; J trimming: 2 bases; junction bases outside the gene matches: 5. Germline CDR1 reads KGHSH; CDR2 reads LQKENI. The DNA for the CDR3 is TGTGCCAGCTCACCACAGGGAGGGTCGGCCTACGAGCAGTACTTC. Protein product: CASSPQGGSAYEQYF.

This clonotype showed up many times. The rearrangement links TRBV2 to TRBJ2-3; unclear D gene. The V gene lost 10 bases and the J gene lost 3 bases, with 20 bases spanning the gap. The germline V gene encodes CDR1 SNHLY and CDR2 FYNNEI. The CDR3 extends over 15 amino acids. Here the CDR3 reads CATKATVRRTDTQYF. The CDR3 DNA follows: TGTGCCACTAAAGCCACAGTCCGGCGGACAGATACGCAGTATTTT. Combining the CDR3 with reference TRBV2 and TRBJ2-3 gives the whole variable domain EPEVTQTPSHQVTQMGQEVILRCVPISNHLYFYWYRQILGQKVEFLVSFYNNEISEKSEIFDDQFSVERPDGSNFTLKIRSTKLEDSAMYFCATKATVRRTDTQYFGPGTRLTVL.

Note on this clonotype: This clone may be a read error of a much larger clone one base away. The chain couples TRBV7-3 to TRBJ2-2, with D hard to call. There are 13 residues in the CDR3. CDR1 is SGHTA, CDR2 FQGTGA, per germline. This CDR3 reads CASSLSGTGQLFF. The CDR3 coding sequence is TGTGCCAGCAGCTTATCTGGCACCGGGCAGCTGTTTTTT. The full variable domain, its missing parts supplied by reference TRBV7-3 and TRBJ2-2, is GAGVSQTPSNKVTEKGKYVELRCDPISGHTALYWYRQSLGQGPEFLIYFQGTGAADDSGLPNDRFFAVRPEGSVSTLKIQRTERGDSAVYLCASSLSGTGQLFFGEGSRLTVL.

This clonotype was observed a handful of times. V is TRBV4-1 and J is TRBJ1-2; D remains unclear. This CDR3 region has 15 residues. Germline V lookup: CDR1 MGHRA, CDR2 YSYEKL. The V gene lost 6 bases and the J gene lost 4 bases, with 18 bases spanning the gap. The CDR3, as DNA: TGCGCCAGCAGGTACACCCAAACCCCGGGCTATGGCTACACCTTC. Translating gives CASRYTQTPGYGYTF.

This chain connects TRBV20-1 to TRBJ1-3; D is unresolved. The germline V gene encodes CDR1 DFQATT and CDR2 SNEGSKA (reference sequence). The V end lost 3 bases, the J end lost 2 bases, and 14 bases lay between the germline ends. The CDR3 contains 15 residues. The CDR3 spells CSARDSELTGNTIYF. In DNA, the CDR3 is TGCAGTGCTAGGGATTCGGAGTTGACTGGAAACACCATATATTTT.

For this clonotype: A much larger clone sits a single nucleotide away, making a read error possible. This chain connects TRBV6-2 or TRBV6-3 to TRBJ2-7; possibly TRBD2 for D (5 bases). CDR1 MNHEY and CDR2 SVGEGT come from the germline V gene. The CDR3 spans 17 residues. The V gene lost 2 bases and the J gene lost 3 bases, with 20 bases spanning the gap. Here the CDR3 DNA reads TGTGCCAGCAGTTACACCTTTATGCAGGCGACTATCTACGAGCAGTACTTC. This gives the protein CASSYTFMQATIYEQYF.

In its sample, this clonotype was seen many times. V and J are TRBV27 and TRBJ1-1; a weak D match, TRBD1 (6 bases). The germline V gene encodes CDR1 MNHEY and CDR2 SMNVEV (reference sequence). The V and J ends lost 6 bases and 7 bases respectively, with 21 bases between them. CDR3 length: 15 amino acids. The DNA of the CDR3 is TGTGCCAGCAGCTGGGGTCATGGACAGTTTAGTGAAGCTTTCTTT. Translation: CASSWGHGQFSEAFF.

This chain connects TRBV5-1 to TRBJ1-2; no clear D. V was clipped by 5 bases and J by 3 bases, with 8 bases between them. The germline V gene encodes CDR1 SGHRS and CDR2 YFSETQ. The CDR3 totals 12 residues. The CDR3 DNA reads TGCGCCAGCAGGCCGACCGACTATGGCTACACCTTC. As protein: CASRPTDYGYTF.

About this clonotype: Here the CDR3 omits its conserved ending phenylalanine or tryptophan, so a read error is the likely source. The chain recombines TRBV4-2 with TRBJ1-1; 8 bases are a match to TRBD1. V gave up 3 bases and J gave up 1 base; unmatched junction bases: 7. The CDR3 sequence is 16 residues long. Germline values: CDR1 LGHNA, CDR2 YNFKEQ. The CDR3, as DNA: TGTGCCAGCAGCCAGGACAGGGATAGGGAGAACACTGAAGCTTTCTCT. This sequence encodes CASSQDRDRENTEAFS.

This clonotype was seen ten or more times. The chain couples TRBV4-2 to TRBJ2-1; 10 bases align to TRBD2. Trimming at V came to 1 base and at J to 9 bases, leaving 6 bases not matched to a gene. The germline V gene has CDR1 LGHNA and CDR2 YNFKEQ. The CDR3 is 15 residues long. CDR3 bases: TGTGCCAGCAGCCAAGGGCTAGCGGGAGAAGCTGAGCAGTTCTTC. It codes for CASSQGLAGEAEQFF.

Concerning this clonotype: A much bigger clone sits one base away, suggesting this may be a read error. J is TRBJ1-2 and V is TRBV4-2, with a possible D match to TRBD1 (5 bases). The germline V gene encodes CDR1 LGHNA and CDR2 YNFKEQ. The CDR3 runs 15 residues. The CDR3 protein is CASSLPGGEGYGYAF. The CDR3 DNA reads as TGTGCCAGCAGCCTACCGGGAGGGGAAGGCTATGGCTACGCCTTC.

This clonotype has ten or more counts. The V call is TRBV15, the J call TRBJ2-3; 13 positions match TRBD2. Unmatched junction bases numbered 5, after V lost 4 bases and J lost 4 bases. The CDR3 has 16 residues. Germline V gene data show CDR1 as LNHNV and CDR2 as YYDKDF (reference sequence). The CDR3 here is CATSTRTSGSADTQYF. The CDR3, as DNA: TGTGCCACCAGCACGCGGACTAGCGGGAGCGCAGATACGCAGTATTTT. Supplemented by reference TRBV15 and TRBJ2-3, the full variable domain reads DAMVIQNPRYQVTQFGKPVTLSCSQTLNHNVMYWYQQKSSQAPKLLFHYYDKDFNNEADTPDNFQSRRPNTSFCFLDIRSPGLGDTAMYLCATSTRTSGSADTQYFGPGTRLTVL.

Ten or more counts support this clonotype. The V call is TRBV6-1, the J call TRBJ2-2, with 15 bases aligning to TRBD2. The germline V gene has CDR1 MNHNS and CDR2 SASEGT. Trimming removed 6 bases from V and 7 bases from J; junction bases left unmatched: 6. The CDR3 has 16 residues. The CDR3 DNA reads TGTGCCAGCAGCCGAGAGGGACTAGCGGGAGGCGGGGAGCTGTTTTTT. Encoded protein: CASSREGLAGGGELFF.

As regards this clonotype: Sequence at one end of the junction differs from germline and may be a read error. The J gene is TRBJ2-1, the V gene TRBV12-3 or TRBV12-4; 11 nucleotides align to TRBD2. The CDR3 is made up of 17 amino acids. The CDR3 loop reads CASSLVTSGSGYNGQFF. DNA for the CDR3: TGTGCCAGCAGTTTAGTCACTAGCGGGAGTGGCTACAATGGGCAGTTCTTC.

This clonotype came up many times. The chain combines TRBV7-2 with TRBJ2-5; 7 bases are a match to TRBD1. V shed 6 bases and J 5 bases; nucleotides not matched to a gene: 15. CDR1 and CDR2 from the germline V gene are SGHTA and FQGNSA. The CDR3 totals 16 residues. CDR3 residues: CASSFPLQGSEETQYF. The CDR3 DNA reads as TGTGCCAGCAGTTTCCCGTTACAGGGGAGTGAGGAGACCCAGTACTTC.

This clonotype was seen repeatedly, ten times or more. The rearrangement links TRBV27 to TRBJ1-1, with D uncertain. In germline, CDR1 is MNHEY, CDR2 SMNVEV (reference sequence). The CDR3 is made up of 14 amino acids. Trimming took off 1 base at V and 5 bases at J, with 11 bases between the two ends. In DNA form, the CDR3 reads TGTGCCAGCAGTTTATACCCTATGAGGACTGAAGCTTTCTTT. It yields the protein CASSLYPMRTEAFF.

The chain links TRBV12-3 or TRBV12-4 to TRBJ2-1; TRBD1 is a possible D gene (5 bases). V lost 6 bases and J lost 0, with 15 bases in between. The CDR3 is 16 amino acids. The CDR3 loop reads CASRPVAGRSYNEQFF. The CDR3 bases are TGTGCCAGCAGGCCGGTGGCAGGGCGCTCCTACAATGAGCAGTTCTTC.

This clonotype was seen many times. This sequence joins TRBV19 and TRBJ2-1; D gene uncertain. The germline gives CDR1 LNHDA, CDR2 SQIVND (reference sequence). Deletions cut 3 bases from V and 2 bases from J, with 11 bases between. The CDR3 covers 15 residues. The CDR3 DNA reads TGTGCCAGTAGTATCTCAGTTAGCCCCTACAATGAGCAGTTCTTC. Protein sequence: CASSISVSPYNEQFF.

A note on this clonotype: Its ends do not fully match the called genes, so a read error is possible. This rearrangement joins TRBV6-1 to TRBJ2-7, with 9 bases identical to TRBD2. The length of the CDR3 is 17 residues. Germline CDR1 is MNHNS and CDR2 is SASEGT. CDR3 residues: CASSILRASGELYEQHF. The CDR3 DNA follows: TGTGCCAGCAGTATACTGAGAGCTAGCGGGGAACTCTACGAGCAGCACTTC.